These 5 T cell receptor beta chains were all obtained from the same sample, sequenced in a study of blood T cell repertoires in COVID-19. The table came from immunoSEQ multiplex PCR; TCRdb's copy has only in-frame clones and leaves some out. The profile shows around 150,000 clones, about 80% of them singletons. The sample consisted of PBMCs or T cells enriched from blood (not recorded which). Every receptor here comes from a woman aged 55 to 70 who had recovered from COVID-19.

Concerning this clone itself: The CDR3 does not end in the conserved phenylalanine or tryptophan, so this is likely a read error. It is unclear where the CDR3 begins or ends on the DNA, so no DNA is shown, and the CDR3 is as TCRdb lists it. The V gene is TRBV23-1, the J gene TRBJ1-2; the table calls TRBD1, which could not be checked here. TRBV23-1 is an open reading frame, and its role is uncertain. The CDR3 extends over 13 residues, inclusive of both ends. The chain's CDR3 is CASSQSPRVGPRV.

The rearrangement links TRBV12-5 to TRBJ1-1, with D tentatively TRBD1 (6 bases). V lost 6 bases and J lost 6, with 11 bases in between. CDR3 length: 12 amino acids. CDR1 and CDR2 (germline): LGHNT, FRNRAP. CDR3 nucleotides: TGTGCTAGTGGCCCTGACAGGTCTGAAGCTTTCTTT. Translation gives CASGPDRSEAFF.

This sequence joins TRBV6-1 and TRBJ1-2; unclear D gene. The CDR3 length is 13 residues. Trimming took off 2 bases at V and 5 bases at J, with 9 bases between the two ends. Germline assignment: CDR1 MNHNS and CDR2 SASEGT. Written as DNA, the CDR3 is TGTGCCAGCAGTGAAAATGGGAGGTATGGCTACACCTTC. Residues: CASSENGRYGYTF.

This clone appeared once. The chain combines TRBV16 with TRBJ1-2; tentative D call: TRBD1 (6 bases). Deletions cut 0 bases from V and 6 bases from J, with 11 bases between. CDR1 and CDR2 from the germline V gene are KGHSY and FQNENV. The CDR3 has 14 amino acids. This CDR3 is CASSQSAAGDGYTF. In nucleotides, the CDR3 is TGTGCCAGCAGCCAATCGGCCGCAGGGGATGGCTACACCTTC.

V and J are TRBV29-1 and TRBJ1-2, with a weak D call TRBD1 (5 bases). The CDR3 is made up of 12 amino acids. The germline CDR1 and CDR2 sequences are SQVTM and ANQGSEA. V lost 2 bases and J lost 8, with 12 bases in between. CDR3 coding DNA: TGCAGCGTTGAATCCAGGGTTGACGGCTACACCTTC. Translation gives CSVESRVDGYTF.